Presented here are 28 T cell receptor beta chains from one specimen sequenced in a study of shared clonotypes between healthy human individuals. Some clones are missing from TCRdb's copy, which holds only in-frame ones; the method was immunoSEQ multiplex PCR. The sample consists of over 800,000 clones, about 92% of them appearing once. It was CD45RO-negative cells, positively selected for CCR7, that made up naive CD8 cells, with terminally differentiated effector memory CD45RA+ cells excluded. Material: naive CD8+ T cells sorted from blood. Receptor source: a man aged 25-45 years in good health.

The chain couples TRBV5-1 to TRBJ2-2, with TRBD1 matching over 8 bases. CDR3 length: 15 residues. Germline CDR1 and CDR2: SGHRS and YFSETQ. V gave up 4 bases and J gave up 4 bases; unmatched junction bases: 6. CDR3 residues: CASSHRQGTTGELFF. The CDR3 nucleotides read TGCGCCAGCAGCCACCGACAGGGGACCACCGGGGAGCTGTTTTTT.

V is TRBV7-8 and J is TRBJ2-7; tentatively, D is TRBD2 (5 bases). CDR1 is SGHVS and CDR2 is FQNEAQ in the germline V gene. The CDR3 is 13 residues long. The ends were cut back, 1 base at V and 7 bases at J, with 11 bases in the middle. The CDR3 loop reads CASSLGVGAEQYF. The CDR3 DNA reads as TGTGCCAGCAGCTTAGGTGTGGGAGCTGAGCAGTACTTC.

The chain links TRBV10-3 to TRBJ1-3; possibly TRBD1 for D (6 bases). The germline V and J ends were trimmed by 5 bases and 0 bases, with 11 bases remaining between them. The CDR3 loop spans 15 amino acids. Germline CDR1 reads ENHRY; CDR2 reads SYGVKD. The CDR3 nucleotides read TGTGCCATCAGTTACGGACAGTCCTCTGGAAACACCATATATTTT. It yields the protein CAISYGQSSGNTIYF.

The chain links TRBV11-2 to TRBJ2-3; D is unresolved. Trimming removed 1 base at V and 0 bases at J, with 8 bases between. From germline, CDR1 is SGHAT and CDR2 FQNNGV. This CDR3 is built from 15 residues. The CDR3 protein is CASSLVLLSTDTQYF. The CDR3 bases are TGTGCCAGCAGCTTAGTACTGTTAAGCACAGATACGCAGTATTTT.

This clone occurred once. The chain employs TRBV9 and TRBJ2-7; a possible D gene is TRBD1 (5 bases). The ends were cut back, 0 bases at V and 5 bases at J, with 15 bases in the middle. There are 15 residues in the CDR3. Germline V lookup: CDR1 SGDLS, CDR2 YYNGEE. This CDR3 reads CASSVEGAPGDEQYF. The DNA of the CDR3 is TGTGCCAGCAGCGTAGAAGGGGCGCCCGGCGACGAGCAGTACTTC.

The chain is built from TRBV5-4 and TRBJ2-7; 8 positions agree with TRBD1. CDR1 is SGHNT and CDR2 is YYREEE in the germline V gene (reference sequence). This CDR3 contains 15 residues. J was trimmed by 0 bases and V by 4 bases; bases with no gene match: 6. This chain's CDR3 is CASSNPGQASYEQYF. CDR3 DNA: TGTGCCAGCAGCAACCCGGGACAGGCCTCCTACGAGCAGTACTTC.

The chain carries TRBV29-1 and TRBJ2-4; no definite D call. V lost 4 bases to trimming and J lost 0 bases, with 16 bases between them. The CDR3 runs 16 residues. In germline, CDR1 is SQVTM, CDR2 ANQGSEA. The CDR3 reads CSVVMGGPRAKNIQYF. In DNA, the CDR3 is TGCAGCGTTGTAATGGGTGGCCCCCGAGCCAAAAACATTCAGTACTTC. The variable domain in full, with the rest retrieved from reference TRBV29-1 and TRBJ2-4, is SAVISQKPSRDICQRGTSLTIQCQVDSQVTMMFWYRQQPGQSLTLIATANQGSEATYESGFVIDKFPISRPNLTFSTLTVSNMSPEDSSIYLCSVVMGGPRAKNIQYFGAGTRLSVL.

On this clone itself: At one end, the junction sequence differs from germline, possibly due to a read error. This chain links TRBV7-9 with TRBJ1-1; TRBD1 aligns across 7 bases. The CDR3 runs 14 residues. In germline, CDR1 is SEHNR, CDR2 FQNEAQ (reference sequence). CDR3 loop: CASRLGGAGTEAFF. Written as DNA, the CDR3 is TGTGCCAGCAGATTAGGGGGCGCGGGCACTGAAGCTTTCTTT.

CDR3 sequence (DNA): TGTGCCAGCAGTCTTTACAGGGTTGGTAGGGAGACCCAGTACTTC. It specifies CASSLYRVGRETQYF. This chain uses TRBV28 with TRBJ2-5, with D perhaps TRBD1 (6 bases). V shed 5 bases and J shed 5 bases, with 18 bases lying between them. CDR1 is MDHEN and CDR2 is SYDVKM in the germline V gene. CDR3 size: 15 residues.

J is TRBJ2-5 and V is TRBV7-7; 9 bases fit TRBD1. The CDR3 loop spans 15 amino acids. The germline CDR1 and CDR2 sequences are SSHAT and FNYEAQ (reference sequence). The J segment lost 2 bases and the V segment lost 3 bases, leaving 4 bases of the junction unmatched. The CDR3 DNA is TGTGCCAGCAGCTTGACAGGGGGGATGCAAGAGACCCAGTACTTC. Translation: CASSLTGGMQETQYF. The full variable domain, completed using reference TRBV7-7 and TRBJ2-5, is GAGVSQSPRYKVTKRGQDVTLRCDPISSHATLYWYQQALGQGPEFLTYFNYEAQPDKSGLPSDRFSAERPEGSISTLTIQRTEQRDSAMYRCASSLTGGMQETQYFGPGTRLLVL.

The V gene is TRBV11-2, the J gene TRBJ2-7, with TRBD2 matching over 7 bases. Germline V gene lookup returns CDR1 SGHAT and CDR2 FQNNGV. After removal of 0 bases from V and 3 bases from J, the junction contained 8 bases not matched to a gene. This CDR3 is built from 16 residues. This CDR3 is CASSLERGGRHYEQYF. In nucleotides, the CDR3 is TGTGCCAGCAGCTTAGAGCGGGGCGGGAGACACTACGAGCAGTACTTC.

The chain combines TRBV27 with TRBJ2-2; no clear D gene. Germline loops: CDR1 MNHEY, CDR2 SMNVEV (reference sequence). V lost 4 bases and J lost 8, with 8 bases in between. The CDR3 length is 12 residues. In DNA form, the CDR3 reads TGTGCCAGCAGTTATAGTGGGGGGGAGCTGTTTTTT. Protein: CASSYSGGELFF.

The chain links TRBV28 to TRBJ2-2; D uncertain. The V gene lost 7 bases and the J gene lost 6 bases, with 9 bases spanning the gap. The germline V gene has CDR1 MDHEN and CDR2 SYDVKM. CDR3 length equals 12 residues. CDR3 nucleotide sequence: TGTGCCAGCACCTTCGGTCCCGGGGAGCTGTTTTTT. Translating gives CASTFGPGELFF. The whole variable domain, remainder taken from reference TRBV28 and TRBJ2-2, is DVKVTQSSRYLVKRTGEKVFLECVQDMDHENMFWYRQDPGLGLRLIYFSYDVKMKEKGDIPEGYSVSREKKERFSLILESASTNQTSMYLCASTFGPGELFFGEGSRLTVL.

This clone was picked up a small number of times. This sequence joins TRBV28 and TRBJ2-2; D gene unclear. CDR3 size: 13 residues. Germline V gene sequence: CDR1 MDHEN, CDR2 SYDVKM. Trimming removed 3 bases from V and 5 bases from J, with 7 bases in between. CDR3 amino acids: CASSFARTGELFF. The CDR3 DNA reads TGTGCCAGCAGTTTTGCCAGGACCGGGGAGCTGTTTTTT.

As concerns this clone: A read error may produce the germline difference seen at one junction end. The chain has TRBV7-2 and TRBJ2-5; D possibly uses TRBD1 or TRBD2 (5 bases each). CDR1 is SGHTA and CDR2 is FQGNSA in the germline V gene. This CDR3 spans 12 amino acids. Written as DNA, the CDR3 is TGTGCCAGCAGCTCCCCTCCGGGACCCCGACACTTC. Encoded protein: CASSSPPGPRHF.

J is TRBJ2-4 and V is TRBV27; D possibly corresponds to TRBD1 (6 bases). Per the germline V gene, CDR1 is MNHEY and CDR2 is SMNVEV (reference sequence). Trimming pared 0 bases from V and 2 bases from J, leaving 8 bases between. The CDR3 is 15 residues long. CDR3 nucleotides: TGTGCCAGCAGTTTATCGGACAGTTCCAAAAACATTCAGTACTTC. Translation: CASSLSDSSKNIQYF.

This rearrangement joins TRBV28 to TRBJ2-2; 9 nucleotides line up with TRBD2. The CDR3 is 17 residues long. V shed 5 bases, J shed 1 base, and the junction held 8 bases outside the gene matches. CDR1 MDHEN and CDR2 SYDVKM come from the germline V gene. This CDR3 reads CASSALRLAENTGELFF. The CDR3 nucleotides read TGTGCCAGCAGTGCACTCCGACTAGCGGAGAACACCGGGGAGCTGTTTTTT.

The table lists this clone with a count of one. The V call is TRBV18, the J call TRBJ2-3; 13 bases match TRBD2. The CDR3 runs 17 residues. The V gene end was trimmed by 5 bases and the J gene end by 5 bases; junction bases not matched to a gene: 10. Germline V lookup: CDR1 KGHSH, CDR2 LQKENI. DNA for the CDR3: TGTGCCAGCTCAAACCCCGGACTAGCGGGAGTTATAGATACGCAGTATTTT. It translates to CASSNPGLAGVIDTQYF. Full variable domain (remainder filled in from reference TRBV18 and TRBJ2-3): NAGVMQNPRHLVRRRGQEARLRCSPMKGHSHVYWYRQLPEEGLKFMVYLQKENIIDESGMPKERFSAEFPKEGPSILRIQQVVRGDSAAYFCASSNPGLAGVIDTQYFGPGTRLTVL.

The chain uses TRBV7-2 and TRBJ1-5; D uncertain. The CDR3 is made up of 16 amino acids. V lost 2 bases and J lost 1, with 12 bases in between. Germline values: CDR1 SGHTA, CDR2 FQGNSA. The CDR3 here is CASSLSSGLSNQPQHF. In nucleotides, the CDR3 is TGTGCCAGCAGCTTATCATCCGGGTTGAGCAATCAGCCCCAGCATTTT.

The chain recombines TRBV28 with TRBJ2-5; D possibly corresponds to TRBD1 (6 bases). CDR1 and CDR2 from the germline V gene are MDHEN and SYDVKM. The V gene lost 7 bases and the J gene lost 3 bases, with 12 bases spanning the gap. This CDR3 has 13 residues. Here the CDR3 DNA reads TGTGCCAGCACCTCCACAGGGAAAGAGACCCAGTACTTC. It translates to CASTSTGKETQYF.

This rearrangement joins TRBV9 to TRBJ1-1; 10 bases are shared with TRBD1. The CDR3 consists of 17 residues. Germline-derived CDR1 and CDR2 are SGDLS and YYNGEE. V gave up 0 bases and J gave up 4 bases; unmatched junction bases: 9. CDR3 DNA: TGTGCCAGCAGCGTAGCCGGGACAGGGGATCTGAGCACTGAAGCTTTCTTT. As protein: CASSVAGTGDLSTEAFF.

This clone has a single count. The chain joins TRBV6-6 to TRBJ2-5, with D uncertain. The CDR3 has 15 residues. Per the germline V gene, CDR1 is MNHNY and CDR2 is SVGAGI (reference sequence). Trimming shortened V by 3 bases and J by 2 bases, and 13 bases separated the two germline ends. Here the CDR3 reads CASSYSRVRQETQYF. CDR3 in DNA: TGTGCCAGCAGTTATAGTAGGGTGAGACAAGAGACCCAGTACTTC.

V is TRBV11-2 and J is TRBJ2-7; 10 bases are a match to TRBD2. CDR1 and CDR2 from the germline V gene are SGHAT and FQNNGV. The CDR3 totals 15 residues. V dropped 5 bases and J dropped 2; count of bases not matched to a gene: 6. The CDR3 here is CASSGGLASAYEQYF. The CDR3 DNA sequence: TGTGCCAGCAGCGGGGGACTAGCGAGCGCCTACGAGCAGTACTTC.

This sequence joins TRBV4-1 and TRBJ2-1; 8 nucleotides match TRBD2. The V segment lost 7 bases and the J segment 9 bases; nucleotides outside the gene matches: 14. This CDR3 is 15 amino acids long. Per the germline V gene, CDR1 is MGHRA and CDR2 is YSYEKL. This CDR3 reads CASNTESGLASEQFF. The CDR3 DNA reads TGCGCCAGCAACACCGAATCCGGACTAGCTAGTGAGCAGTTCTTC.

The gene calls are TRBV9 and TRBJ1-4; TRBD1 matches at 8 bases. CDR1 is SGDLS, CDR2 YYNGEE, per germline. V shed 4 bases and J 6 bases; nucleotides not matched to a gene: 8. The CDR3 contains 15 residues. CDR3 nucleotides: TGTGCCAGCAGCAGCCAGGGGGCGGCGTATGAAAAACTGTTTTTT. Amino acid sequence: CASSSQGAAYEKLFF.

The chain employs TRBV7-9 and TRBJ2-5, with 9 bases identical to TRBD1. The length of the CDR3 is 16 residues. Per germline, CDR1 SEHNR and CDR2 FQNEAQ (reference sequence). V trimming: 2 bases; J trimming: 2 bases; junction bases outside the gene matches: 6. CDR3 residues: CASSLPDGQGQETQYF. Here the CDR3 DNA reads TGTGCCAGCAGCTTACCCGATGGACAGGGGCAAGAGACCCAGTACTTC.

V gene TRBV7-9 combines with J gene TRBJ2-5; D is unclear. From germline, CDR1 is SEHNR and CDR2 FQNEAQ (reference sequence). Trimming left V 11 bases short and J 3 bases short, with 13 bases between. The CDR3 consists of 12 residues. The CDR3 protein is CASRDGEETQYF. The DNA for the CDR3 is TGTGCCTCAAGGGATGGGGAAGAGACCCAGTACTTC.

This rearrangement joins TRBV9 to TRBJ2-7; weak D call: TRBD1 (6 bases). The CDR3 is 14 amino acids. V was trimmed by 4 bases and J by 4 bases, leaving 15 bases between them. Germline CDR1 reads SGDLS; CDR2 reads YYNGEE. The CDR3 protein is CASSLGQIPYEQYF. The CDR3, as DNA: TGTGCCAGCAGCCTCGGACAGATTCCGTACGAGCAGTACTTC.